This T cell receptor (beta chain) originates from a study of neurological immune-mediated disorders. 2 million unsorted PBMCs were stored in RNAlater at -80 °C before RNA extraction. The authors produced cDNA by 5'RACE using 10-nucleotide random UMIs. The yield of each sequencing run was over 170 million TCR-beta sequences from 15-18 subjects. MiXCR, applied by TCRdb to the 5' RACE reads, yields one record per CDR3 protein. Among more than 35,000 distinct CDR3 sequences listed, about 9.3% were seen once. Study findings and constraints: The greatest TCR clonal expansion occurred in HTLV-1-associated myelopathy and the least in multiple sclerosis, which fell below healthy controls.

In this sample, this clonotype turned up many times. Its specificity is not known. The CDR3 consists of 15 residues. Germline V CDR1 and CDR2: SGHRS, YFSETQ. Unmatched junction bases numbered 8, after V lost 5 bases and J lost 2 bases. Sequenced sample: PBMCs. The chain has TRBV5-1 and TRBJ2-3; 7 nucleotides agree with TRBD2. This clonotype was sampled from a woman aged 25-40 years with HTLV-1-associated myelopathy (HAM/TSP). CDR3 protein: CASSRGGGNTDTQYF. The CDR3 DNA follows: TGCGCCAGCAGTCGAGGCGGGGGAAACACAGATACGCAGTATTTT.